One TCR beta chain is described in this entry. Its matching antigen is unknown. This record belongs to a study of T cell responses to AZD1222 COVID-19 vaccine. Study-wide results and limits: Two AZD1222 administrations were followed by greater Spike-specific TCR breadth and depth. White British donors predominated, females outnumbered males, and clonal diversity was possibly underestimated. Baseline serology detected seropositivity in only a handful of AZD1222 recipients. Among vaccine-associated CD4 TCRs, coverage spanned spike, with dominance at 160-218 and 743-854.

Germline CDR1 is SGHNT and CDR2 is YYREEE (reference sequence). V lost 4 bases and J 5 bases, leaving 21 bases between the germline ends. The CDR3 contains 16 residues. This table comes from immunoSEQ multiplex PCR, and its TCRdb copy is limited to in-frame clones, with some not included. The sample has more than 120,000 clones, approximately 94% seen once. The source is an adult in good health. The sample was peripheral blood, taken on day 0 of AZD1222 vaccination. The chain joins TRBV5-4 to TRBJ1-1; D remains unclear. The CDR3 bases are TGTGCCAGCAGCCCCCTACCCCGACGGGCTTGGACTGAAGCTTTCTTT. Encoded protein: CASSPLPRRAWTEAFF.